This is a list of T cell receptor beta chains from one sample in a study of T cells after yellow fever vaccination. TCRdb reprocessed the 5' RACE reads with MiXCR, giving one entry per CDR3 protein. The sample yields some 350,000 distinct CDR3 sequences, 6.2% seen once. This specimen was PBMCs, taken 5 days after the yellow fever booster vaccination. These receptors came from a man under 40 who received the YFV17D yellow fever vaccine. CDR3s include the opening cysteine and the closing phenylalanine or tryptophan. D genes are given only for firm matches. Not every row has a clone size; where given, it reads once, few, many or a size class.

v_call: TRBV20-1; d_call: TRBD2; clone_size: NA; cdr3_length: 16; j_call: TRBJ2-3; cdr3_aa: CCARDPSSGITDTQYF; cdr3_nt: TGCTGTGCTAGAGATCCCTCTAGCGGCATCACAGATACGCAGTATTTT
v_call: TRBV5-1; d_call: NA; clone_size: NA; cdr3_length: 14; j_call: TRBJ1-6; cdr3_aa: CASRTTAPNSPLHF; cdr3_nt: TGCGCCAGCAGGACGACAGCCCCTAATTCACCCCTCCACTTT
v_call: TRBV10-3; d_call: TRBD2; clone_size: NA; cdr3_length: 12; j_call: TRBJ2-7; cdr3_aa: CASGLAGYEQYF; cdr3_nt: TGTGCCAGCGGACTAGCGGGCTACGAGCAGTACTTC
v_call: TRBV5-1; d_call: TRBD2; clone_size: many; cdr3_length: 14; j_call: TRBJ2-5; cdr3_aa: CASSSLAGQETQYF; cdr3_nt: TGCGCCAGCAGCTCCCTAGCGGGACAAGAGACCCAGTACTTC
v_call: TRBV30; d_call: NA; clone_size: NA; cdr3_length: 13; j_call: TRBJ2-7; cdr3_aa: CAWSINSQYEQYF; cdr3_nt: TGTGCCTGGAGTATCAACTCTCAATACGAGCAGTACTTC
v_call: TRBV5-1; d_call: NA; clone_size: many; cdr3_length: 13; j_call: TRBJ1-1; cdr3_aa: CASSSRWGTEAFF; cdr3_nt: TGCGCCAGCAGCTCCCGGTGGGGCACTGAAGCTTTCTTT
v_call: TRBV18; d_call: TRBD2; clone_size: NA; cdr3_length: 16; j_call: TRBJ2-7; cdr3_aa: CASSPPNGLGSYEQYF; cdr3_nt: TGTGCCAGCTCACCACCGAACGGACTAGGGTCCTACGAGCAGTACTTC
v_call: TRBV19; d_call: NA; clone_size: few; cdr3_length: 17; j_call: TRBJ2-1; cdr3_aa: CASSITTESGTYNEQFF; cdr3_nt: TGTGCCAGTAGTATAACAACGGAAAGCGGAACCTACAATGAGCAGTTCTTC
v_call: TRBV9; d_call: TRBD2; clone_size: many; cdr3_length: 15; j_call: TRBJ2-2; cdr3_aa: CASSTRGRPPGELFF; cdr3_nt: TGTGCCAGCAGCACACGCGGGAGGCCCCCCGGGGAGCTGTTTTTT
v_call: TRBV5-1; d_call: NA; clone_size: NA; cdr3_length: 14; j_call: TRBJ2-5; cdr3_aa: CASSPGQGMETQYF; cdr3_nt: TGCGCCAGCAGCCCCGGGCAGGGTATGGAGACCCAGTACTTC
v_call: TRBV5-1; d_call: TRBD2; clone_size: many; cdr3_length: 16; j_call: TRBJ2-3; cdr3_aa: CASSLTGGPSTDTQYF; cdr3_nt: TGCGCCAGCAGCTTGACGGGAGGGCCCAGTACAGATACGCAGTATTTT
v_call: TRBV20-1; d_call: NA; clone_size: many; cdr3_length: 13; j_call: TRBJ2-3; cdr3_aa: CSARIGGTDTQYF; cdr3_nt: TGCAGTGCTAGAATAGGCGGAACAGATACGCAGTATTTT
v_call: TRBV5-1; d_call: NA; clone_size: many; cdr3_length: 14; j_call: TRBJ2-3; cdr3_aa: CASSLEGDTDTQYF; cdr3_nt: TGCGCCAGCAGCTTGGAAGGAGACACAGATACGCAGTATTTT
v_call: TRBV20-1; d_call: NA; clone_size: NA; cdr3_length: 11; j_call: TRBJ2-3; cdr3_aa: CSEKGTDTQYF; cdr3_nt: TGCAGTGAAAAGGGCACAGATACGCAGTATTTT
v_call: TRBV20-1; d_call: TRBD1; clone_size: few; cdr3_length: 14; j_call: TRBJ1-2; cdr3_aa: CSARPPGQGHGYTF; cdr3_nt: TGCAGTGCTAGACCGCCGGGACAGGGACATGGCTACACCTTC
v_call: TRBV28; d_call: NA; clone_size: few; cdr3_length: 16; j_call: TRBJ2-1; cdr3_aa: CASSVSPETKFSEQFF; cdr3_nt: TGTGCCAGCAGTGTCTCCCCCGAGACGAAGTTTTCTGAGCAGTTCTTC
v_call: TRBV27; d_call: NA; clone_size: few; cdr3_length: 14; j_call: TRBJ1-1; cdr3_aa: CASSLASGYGEAFF; cdr3_nt: TGTGCCAGCAGTTTAGCGAGCGGTTATGGGGAGGCTTTCTTT
v_call: TRBV7-3; d_call: TRBD1; clone_size: few; cdr3_length: 15; j_call: TRBJ2-3; cdr3_aa: CASTPQGANTDTQYF; cdr3_nt: TGTGCCAGCACCCCACAGGGGGCCAACACAGATACGCAGTATTTT
v_call: TRBV5-1; d_call: TRBD1; clone_size: many; cdr3_length: 15; j_call: TRBJ2-7; cdr3_aa: CASSQRTGGFNEQYF; cdr3_nt: TGCGCCAGCAGCCAAAGGACAGGAGGCTTCAACGAGCAGTACTTC
v_call: TRBV12-3/TRBV12-4; d_call: NA; clone_size: NA; cdr3_length: 14; j_call: TRBJ1-4; cdr3_aa: CASSLDTFNEKLFF; cdr3_nt: TGTGCCAGCAGTCTGGACACTTTTAATGAAAAACTGTTTTTT
v_call: TRBV5-1; d_call: NA; clone_size: many; cdr3_length: 15; j_call: TRBJ2-7; cdr3_aa: CASRVLDPNSYEQYF; cdr3_nt: TGCGCCAGCCGGGTCTTGGATCCTAACTCCTACGAGCAGTACTTC
v_call: TRBV5-1; d_call: TRBD2; clone_size: few; cdr3_length: 14; j_call: TRBJ2-2; cdr3_aa: CASSPTSGTGELFF; cdr3_nt: TGCGCCAGCAGCCCCACTAGCGGTACCGGGGAGCTGTTTTTT
v_call: TRBV6-5; d_call: TRBD1; clone_size: few; cdr3_length: 16; j_call: TRBJ2-2; cdr3_aa: CASSYRTGLYTGELFF; cdr3_nt: TGTGCCAGCAGTTACCGGACAGGCCTATACACCGGGGAGCTGTTTTTT
v_call: TRBV7-9; d_call: NA; clone_size: many; cdr3_length: 15; j_call: TRBJ2-2; cdr3_aa: CASSLREKGTGELFF; cdr3_nt: TGTGCCAGCAGCTTACGGGAGAAGGGAACCGGGGAGCTGTTTTTT
v_call: TRBV5-1; d_call: TRBD1; clone_size: NA; cdr3_length: 13; j_call: TRBJ1-1; cdr3_aa: CASSTQGRTEAFF; cdr3_nt: TGCGCCAGCAGCACACAGGGGAGGACTGAAGCTTTCTTT
v_call: TRBV18; d_call: NA; clone_size: NA; cdr3_length: 14; j_call: TRBJ2-5; cdr3_aa: CASSPQGGEETQYF; cdr3_nt: TGTGCCAGCTCACCACAGGGAGGAGAAGAGACCCAGTACTTC
v_call: TRBV19; d_call: NA; clone_size: few; cdr3_length: 13; j_call: TRBJ2-1; cdr3_aa: CASSIVVRFEQFF; cdr3_nt: TGTGCCAGTAGTATAGTCGTGCGGTTCGAGCAGTTCTTC
v_call: TRBV19; d_call: NA; clone_size: NA; cdr3_length: 16; j_call: TRBJ2-7; cdr3_aa: CASTQTGSVGRYEQYF; cdr3_nt: TGTGCCAGTACTCAAACCGGGTCCGTGGGGCGCTACGAGCAGTACTTC